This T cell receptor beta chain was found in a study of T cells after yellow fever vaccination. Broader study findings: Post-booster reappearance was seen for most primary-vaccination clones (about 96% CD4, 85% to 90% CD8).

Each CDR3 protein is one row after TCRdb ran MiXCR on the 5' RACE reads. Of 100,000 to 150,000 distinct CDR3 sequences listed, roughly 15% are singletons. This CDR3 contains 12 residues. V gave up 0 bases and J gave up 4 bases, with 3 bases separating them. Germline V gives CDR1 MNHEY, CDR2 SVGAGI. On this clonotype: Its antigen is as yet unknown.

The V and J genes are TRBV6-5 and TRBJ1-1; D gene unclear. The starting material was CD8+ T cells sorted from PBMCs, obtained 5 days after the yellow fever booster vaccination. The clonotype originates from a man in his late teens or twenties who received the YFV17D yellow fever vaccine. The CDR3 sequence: CASSYSRTEAFF. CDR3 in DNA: TGTGCCAGCAGTTACTCGCGCACTGAAGCTTTCTTT.